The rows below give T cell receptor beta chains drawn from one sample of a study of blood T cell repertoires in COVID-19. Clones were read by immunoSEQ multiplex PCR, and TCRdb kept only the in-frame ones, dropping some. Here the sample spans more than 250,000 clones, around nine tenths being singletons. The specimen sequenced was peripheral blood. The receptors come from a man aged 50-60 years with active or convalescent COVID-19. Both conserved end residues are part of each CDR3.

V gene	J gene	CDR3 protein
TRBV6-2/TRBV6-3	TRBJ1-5	CASSRRPGTVNNQPQHF
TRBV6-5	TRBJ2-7	CASSSITGEQYF
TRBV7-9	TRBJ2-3	CASSLDLAGGPDTQYF
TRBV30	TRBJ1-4	CAWSVWGSSSEKLFF
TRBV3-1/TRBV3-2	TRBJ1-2	CASSQDAGGYTF
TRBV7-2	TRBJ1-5	CASSLQEGINQPQHF
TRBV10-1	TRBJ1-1	CASSETENTEAFF
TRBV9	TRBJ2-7	CASSTGLAGVEQYF
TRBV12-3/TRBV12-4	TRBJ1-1	CASSLGQGYKAFF
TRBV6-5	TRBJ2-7	CASSSNTGEQYF
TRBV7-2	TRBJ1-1	CASSLVPGGLNTEAFF
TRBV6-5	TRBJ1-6	CASSRQDYNSPLHF
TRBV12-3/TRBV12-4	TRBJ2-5	CASSFHQQETQYF
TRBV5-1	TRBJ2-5	CASSPGSRAPSETQYF
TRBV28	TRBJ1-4	CASGGRQGVEKLFF
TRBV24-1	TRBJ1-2	CATSGSQNNYGYTF
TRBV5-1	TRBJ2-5	CASSEQQETQYF
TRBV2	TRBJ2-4	CASSDRDDIQYF
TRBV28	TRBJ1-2	CASSLFGQGARGYTF
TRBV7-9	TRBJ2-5	CASSRQGGETQYF
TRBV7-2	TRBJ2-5	CASSRAAGGGQETQYF
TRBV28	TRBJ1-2	CASSLKGGGNYGYTF
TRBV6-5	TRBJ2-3	CASSSVAGGPTDTQYF
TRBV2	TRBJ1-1	CASSGQMNTEAFF
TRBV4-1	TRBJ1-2	CASSHGTSGIGYTF
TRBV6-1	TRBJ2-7	CASSDETGFGDF
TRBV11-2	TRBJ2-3	CASSLAVGLAGGQDTQYF
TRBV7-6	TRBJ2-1	CASSLGGYSVVIEQFF
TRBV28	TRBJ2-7	CASSLIASAQYF
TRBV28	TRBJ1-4	CASNPESSNEKLFF
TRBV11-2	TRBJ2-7	CASSLYRTSMYEQYF
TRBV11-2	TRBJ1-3	CASSLNGELNTIYF
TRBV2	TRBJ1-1	CASSSEKSTEAFF
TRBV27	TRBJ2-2	CASKMGGTGTGELFF
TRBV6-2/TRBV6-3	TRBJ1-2	CASSYTENYGYTF
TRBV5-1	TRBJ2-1	CASSPGPGGEQFF
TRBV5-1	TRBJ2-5	CASSRTAGLETQYF
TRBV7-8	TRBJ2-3	CASSPVGRGVTDTQYF
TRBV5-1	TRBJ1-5	CASSLGTGGGQPQHF
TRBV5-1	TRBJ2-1	CASSRGTGQGYNEQFF
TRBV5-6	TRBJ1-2	CASREEGANYGYTF
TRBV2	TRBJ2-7	CASRGGRVGSEQYF
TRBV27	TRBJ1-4	CASSFRRGQGSEKLFF
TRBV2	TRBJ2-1	CASSVTRTTEQFF
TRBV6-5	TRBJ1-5	CASSRRQASNQPQHF
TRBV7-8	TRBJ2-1	CASSFPDREQFF
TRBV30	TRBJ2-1	CAWSVAGGYNEQFF
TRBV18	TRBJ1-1	CASSPIGQRNTEAFF
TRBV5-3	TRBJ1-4	CARSLGASNEKLFF
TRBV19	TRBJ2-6	CASSIGFLSGANVLTF
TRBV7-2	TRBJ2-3	CASSLNSGGNSDTQYF
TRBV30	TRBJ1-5	CAWSKRGQPFQPQHF
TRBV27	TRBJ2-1	CASSLAGAGNEQFF
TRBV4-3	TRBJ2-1	CASSHDRSSYNEQFF
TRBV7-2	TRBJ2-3	CASKWTSGGAGNTQYF
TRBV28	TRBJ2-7	CASSSLKRDVYEQYF
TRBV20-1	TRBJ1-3	CSASNRASGNTIYF